This TCR beta chain was recovered during a study of T cells in Graves' hyperthyroidism and ophthalmopathy. The junction had 5 bases not matched to a gene; V was cut back by 0 bases and J by 4 bases. CDR1 is LGHDT and CDR2 is YNNKEL in the germline V gene (reference sequence). The CDR3 is made up of 16 amino acids. Amplification of TCR beta CDR3 regions used RNA as the template. When the TCR CDR3 underwent first-round RT-PCR, the HTBI primer set was used. TCRdb redid the calling of the multiplex PCR reads with MiXCR, one entry per CDR3 protein. The table has approximately 600,000 distinct CDR3 sequences, roughly 15% seen once. Under 3 months was the duration of disease in ophthalmopathy patients, who also had a Clinical Activity Score of at least 3 and a NOSPECS grade of at least 4.

The specimen was blood. The source is a woman in her forties with Graves' ophthalmopathy. The J gene is TRBJ2-3, the V gene TRBV3-1; TRBD2 matches 9 bases. The CDR3: CASSQEIAGVADTQYF. CDR3 sequence (DNA): TGTGCCAGCAGCCAAGAAATAGCGGGAGTAGCAGATACGCAGTATTTT.